These 25 T cell receptor beta chains originate from one sample sequenced in a study of blood T cell repertoires in COVID-19. The assay was immunoSEQ multiplex PCR, and TCRdb's table has in-frame clones only and misses some. The sample has 70,000 or so clones, approximately 75% seen once. Specimen: peripheral blood. The receptors originated from a human donor in a cohort sampled during active COVID-19.

This clone has a handful of counts. The chain has TRBV3-1 (or the pseudogene TRBV3-2) and TRBJ1-3; perhaps TRBD1 as D (5 bases). This CDR3 spans 14 amino acids. From germline, CDR1 is LGHDT and CDR2 YNNKEL (reference sequence). Trimming cost V 2 bases and J 0 bases, with 5 bases left between them. In nucleotides, the CDR3 is TGTGCCAGCAGCCAACAGGGCTCTGGAAACACCATATATTTT. The encoded protein is CASSQQGSGNTIYF.

V is TRBV30 and J is TRBJ1-3; D remains unclear. The germline CDR1 and CDR2 sequences are GTSNPN and SVGIG (reference sequence). This CDR3 spans 13 amino acids. V gave up 1 base and J gave up 4 bases, with 8 bases separating them. The CDR3 nucleotides read TGTGCCTGGAGTGCGGTCTTCGGAAACACCATATATTTT. It translates to CAWSAVFGNTIYF.

The CDR3 coding sequence is TGTGCCAGCAGCCCCACAGGGGCAAGCTCTGGGGCCAACGTCCTGACTTTC. Translation gives CASSPTGASSGANVLTF. The chain is built from TRBV3-1 (or the pseudogene TRBV3-2) and TRBJ2-6, with 7 bases lining up with TRBD1. The CDR3 has 17 residues. V was clipped by 4 bases and J by 0 bases; unmatched bases: 6. Germline lookup yields CDR1 LGHDT and CDR2 YNNKEL (reference sequence).

This chain joins TRBV7-9 and TRBJ1-2; 12 bases are shared with TRBD1. The V and J ends lost 5 bases and 8 bases, in that order; junction bases with no gene match: 6. From germline, CDR1 is SEHNR and CDR2 FQNEAQ (reference sequence). This CDR3 comprises 14 residues. CDR3 amino acids: CASSQGQGAEGYTF. The CDR3 nucleotides read TGTGCCAGCAGCCAGGGACAGGGGGCGGAAGGCTACACCTTC.

V is TRBV28 and J is TRBJ2-2, with TRBD2 matching over 12 bases. The V segment lost 6 bases and the J segment 0 bases; nucleotides outside the gene matches: 8. Germline CDR1 reads MDHEN; CDR2 reads SYDVKM. This CDR3 is built from 18 residues. CDR3 in amino acids: CASRTPLAGGPNTGELFF. DNA of the CDR3: TGTGCCAGCAGGACTCCCCTAGCGGGGGGGCCGAACACCGGGGAGCTGTTTTTT.

This chain connects TRBV19 to TRBJ1-5; D is unresolved. Germline-derived CDR1 and CDR2 are LNHDA and SQIVND (reference sequence). The CDR3 is 15 amino acids. Trimming took off 5 bases at V and 7 bases at J, with 18 bases between the two ends. CDR3 loop: CASSPAGGGGQPQHF. In DNA form, the CDR3 reads TGTGCCAGTAGTCCCGCCGGCGGCGGAGGGCAGCCCCAGCATTTT.

The chain joins TRBV27 to TRBJ2-7, with 10 nucleotides matching TRBD1. The junction had 9 bases not matched to a gene; V was cut back by 5 bases and J by 5 bases. This CDR3 has 15 amino acids. The germline V gene has CDR1 MNHEY and CDR2 SMNVEV (reference sequence). In nucleotides, the CDR3 is TGTGCCAGCAGTACAGGGACAGGGGTCACTAACGAGCAGTACTTC. Protein: CASSTGTGVTNEQYF.

The chain links TRBV7-9 to TRBJ1-6; D not certain. Germline V lookup: CDR1 SEHNR, CDR2 FQNEAQ (reference sequence). This CDR3 region has 15 residues. Trimming removed 7 bases at V and 7 bases at J, with 17 bases between. CDR3 in DNA: TGTGCCAGCACCCAAGAGGCAGGAAACAATTCACCCCTCCACTTT. It yields the protein CASTQEAGNNSPLHF.

The chain carries TRBV18 and TRBJ1-1, with TRBD1 matching over 8 bases. CDR1 and CDR2 from the germline V gene are KGHSH and LQKENI. This CDR3 has 14 amino acids. V lost 2 bases to trimming and J lost 4 bases; unmatched junction nucleotides: 3. The CDR3 loop reads CASSPDRGGTEAFF. The CDR3 DNA is TGTGCCAGCTCACCAGACAGGGGTGGCACTGAAGCTTTCTTT. Full variable domain (missing parts from reference TRBV18 and TRBJ1-1): NAGVMQNPRHLVRRRGQEARLRCSPMKGHSHVYWYRQLPEEGLKFMVYLQKENIIDESGMPKERFSAEFPKEGPSILRIQQVVRGDSAAYFCASSPDRGGTEAFFGQGTRLTVV.

The CDR3 DNA is TGTGCCAGCAGCCGCCAACTAGGCAGAGAGATGAACACTGAAGCTTTCTTT. It yields the protein CASSRQLGREMNTEAFF. This chain joins TRBV16 and TRBJ1-1; D call uncertain. From germline, CDR1 is KGHSY and CDR2 FQNENV. This CDR3 spans 17 amino acids. V was trimmed by 4 bases and J by 0 bases, leaving 18 bases between them.

This sequence joins TRBV6-1 and TRBJ1-5; TRBD1 might be the D (5 bases). Trimming stripped 1 base from V and 1 base from J, with 11 bases between. The CDR3 is 16 amino acids. CDR1 and CDR2 from the germline V gene are MNHNS and SASEGT. The DNA for the CDR3 is TGTGCCAGCAGTGAAGTGCAGGGCCGGAGCAATCAGCCCCAGCATTTT. Amino acid sequence: CASSEVQGRSNQPQHF.

The CDR3 reads CASTSTGAYEQYF. As DNA, the CDR3 is TGTGCCAGCACTTCAACAGGGGCCTACGAGCAGTACTTC. J is TRBJ2-7 and V is TRBV19, with TRBD1 matching 7 bases. J gave up 2 bases and V 9 bases, and 7 bases lay outside the gene matches. The CDR3 has 13 residues. Germline V gene lookup returns CDR1 LNHDA and CDR2 SQIVND (reference sequence). The variable domain in full, with the rest retrieved from reference TRBV19 and TRBJ2-7, is DGGITQSPKYLFRKEGQNVTLSCEQNLNHDAMYWYRQDPGQGLRLIYYSQIVNDFQKGDIAEGYSVSREKKESFPLTVTSAQKNPTAFYLCASTSTGAYEQYFGPGTRLTVT.

The rearrangement uses TRBV2 and TRBJ2-3, with 9 bases that match TRBD2. The V gene's germline CDR1 is SNHLY and CDR2 FYNNEI. Trimming took 6 bases from V and 4 from J; bases not matched to a gene: 5. The CDR3 runs to 14 residues. CDR3 sequence: CASRQGTSSDTQYF. The CDR3 region has the DNA TGTGCCAGCAGGCAGGGGACTAGCTCAGATACGCAGTATTTT.

The chain employs TRBV6-5 and TRBJ2-4, with 7 bases fitting TRBD1. J gave up 0 bases and V 8 bases, and 7 bases lay outside the gene matches. The CDR3 has 15 residues. From germline, CDR1 is MNHEY and CDR2 SVGAGI. In DNA form, the CDR3 reads TGTGCCAGCTTCGACAGGGCCCTAGCCAAAAACATTCAGTACTTC. It codes for CASFDRALAKNIQYF.

The CDR3 is CASSFRRTGVTYEQYF. The CDR3 bases are TGTGCCAGCAGCTTCCGACGGACAGGGGTAACCTACGAGCAGTACTTC. The chain couples TRBV28 to TRBJ2-7, with 9 bases that match TRBD1. The CDR3 extends over 16 amino acids. V lost 6 bases and J lost 2; bases outside the gene matches: 11. Germline V CDR1 and CDR2: MDHEN, SYDVKM.

The chain is built from TRBV30 and TRBJ1-2, with 12 bases fitting TRBD1. Germline values: CDR1 GTSNPN, CDR2 SVGIG (reference sequence). This CDR3 region has 12 residues. The V and J ends lost 7 bases and 8 bases, in that order; junction bases with no gene match: 5. The CDR3 loop is CAFPGQGAGYTF. CDR3 nucleotides: TGTGCCTTCCCGGGACAGGGGGCAGGCTACACCTTC.

V gene TRBV30 combines with J gene TRBJ2-5, with D unresolved. The length of the CDR3 is 12 residues. V was pared by 6 bases and J by 4 bases, with 12 bases between. From germline, CDR1 is GTSNPN and CDR2 SVGIG (reference sequence). The chain's CDR3 is CACEEYRETQYF. The CDR3, as DNA: TGTGCCTGCGAAGAATACAGAGAGACCCAGTACTTC.

The V gene is TRBV2, the J gene TRBJ1-5, with D perhaps matching TRBD1 (5 bases). Per germline, CDR1 SNHLY and CDR2 FYNNEI. CDR3 length equals 14 residues. V lost 4 bases to trimming and J lost 4 bases, with 11 bases between them. CDR3 in amino acids: CASSVMGPNQPQHF. DNA of the CDR3: TGTGCCAGCAGTGTAATGGGGCCAAATCAGCCCCAGCATTTT.

The V gene is TRBV5-1, the J gene TRBJ2-5; tentatively, D is TRBD1 (5 bases). V lost 2 bases and J lost 5, with 10 bases in between. CDR1 and CDR2 (germline): SGHRS, YFSETQ. This CDR3 spans 13 amino acids. This CDR3 reads CASSLTGLETQYF. The CDR3 DNA sequence: TGCGCCAGCAGCTTAACAGGTTTGGAGACCCAGTACTTC.

In this sample, this clone turned up a few times. This chain connects TRBV25-1 to TRBJ1-1; D is undetermined. Trimming removed 5 bases from V and 2 bases from J, with 12 bases in between. The CDR3 is 14 residues long. CDR1 MGHDK and CDR2 SYGVNS come from the germline V gene. This chain's CDR3 is CASSSEHTNTEAFF. The CDR3 DNA reads as TGTGCCAGCAGTTCGGAGCATACTAACACTGAAGCTTTCTTT.

This sequence joins TRBV7-9 and TRBJ2-7; 11 positions match TRBD2. The CDR3 loop spans 15 amino acids. V shed 6 bases and J 7 bases; nucleotides not matched to a gene: 11. CDR1 SEHNR and CDR2 FQNEAQ come from the germline V gene (reference sequence). The CDR3 nucleotides read TGTGCCAGCAGTCCGACAACTAGCGGGGGCCGGGAGCAGTACTTC. Its protein is CASSPTTSGGREQYF.

The chain recombines TRBV6-5 with TRBJ2-5; 7 positions agree with TRBD1. This CDR3 is built from 13 residues. J gave up 2 bases and V 8 bases, and 5 bases lay outside the gene matches. Looked up from germline, CDR1 is MNHEY and CDR2 is SVGAGI. DNA of the CDR3: TGTGCCAGCGGGACAGACCCTCAAGAGACCCAGTACTTC. Protein: CASGTDPQETQYF.

The genes are TRBV29-1 and TRBJ1-1, with D maybe TRBD1 (5 bases). Germline-derived CDR1 and CDR2 are SQVTM and ANQGSEA. V lost 7 bases and J lost 1, with 16 bases in between. The CDR3 sequence is 14 residues long. CDR3 region: CSAVPRTSNTEAFF. In nucleotides, the CDR3 is TGCAGCGCCGTGCCCCGGACATCGAACACTGAAGCTTTCTTT. Using reference TRBV29-1 and TRBJ1-1 for the parts outside the CDR3, the full variable domain is SAVISQKPSRDICQRGTSLTIQCQVDSQVTMMFWYRQQPGQSLTLIATANQGSEATYESGFVIDKFPISRPNLTFSTLTVSNMSPEDSSIYLCSAVPRTSNTEAFFGQGTRLTVV.

J is TRBJ1-2 and V is TRBV7-9, with a tentative D call TRBD1 (5 bases). CDR3 length: 12 amino acids. CDR1 and CDR2 (germline): SEHNR, FQNEAQ (reference sequence). V shed 7 bases and J shed 8 bases, with 14 bases lying between them. DNA for the CDR3: TGTGCCAGCAACAGGCAGGGCGAGGGCTACACCTTC. It yields the protein CASNRQGEGYTF. The entire variable domain, with the rest obtained from reference TRBV7-9 and TRBJ1-2, is as follows: DTGVSQNPRHKITKRGQNVTFRCDPISEHNRLYWYRQTLGQGPEFLTYFQNEAQLEKSRLLSDRFSAERPKGSFSTLEIQRTEQGDSAMYLCASNRQGEGYTFGSGTRLTVV.

This clone is a singleton in its sample. The chain couples TRBV12-5 to TRBJ1-2; TRBD1 matches 8 bases. Germline CDR1 LGHNT, CDR2 FRNRAP. The CDR3 sequence is 14 residues long. Trimming removed 6 bases from V and 4 bases from J; junction bases left unmatched: 7. Written as DNA, the CDR3 is TGTGCTAGTGGCCCAGGACAGGGACCCTATGGCTACACCTTC. Translating gives CASGPGQGPYGYTF.